One sample yielded the 31 T cell receptor beta chains listed below, sequenced in a study of cytomegalovirus exposure and HLA in healthy donors. Vbeta (60) and Jbeta (13) primers were used in the PCR. Measured with immunoSEQ multiplex PCR; TCRdb has only the in-frame clones, and not every one. The sample has about 200,000 clones, more than 85% seen once; the top ten hold 1.5% to 2%. The sequencing sample was made of PBMCs. All receptors derive from a woman aged 18 to 35 in good health and CMV-seronegative.

The chain joins TRBV5-4 to TRBJ1-1; tentative D call: TRBD1 (5 bases). CDR1 is SGHNT, CDR2 YYREEE, per germline (reference sequence). V shed 0 bases and J shed 4 bases, with 10 bases lying between them. The CDR3 spans 14 residues. The CDR3 reads CASSLAGGGTEAFF. CDR3 sequence (DNA): TGTGCCAGCAGCTTGGCCGGGGGGGGCACTGAAGCTTTCTTT.

V and J are TRBV5-8 and TRBJ1-5; the D gene is possibly TRBD1 (6 bases). This CDR3 comprises 16 residues. The germline gives CDR1 SGHTS, CDR2 YDEGEE. V lost 1 base to trimming and J lost 2 bases, with 13 bases between them. The CDR3 DNA reads TGTGCCAGCAGCTTGTTCCCAGGGGTTCGCAATCAGCCCCAGCATTTT. Encoded protein: CASSLFPGVRNQPQHF.

The chain uses TRBV7-2 and TRBJ2-7, with 11 bases identical to TRBD2. There are 14 residues in the CDR3. CDR1 is SGHTA and CDR2 is FQGNSA in the germline V gene. The J segment lost 7 bases and the V segment lost 2 bases, leaving 4 bases of the junction unmatched. The CDR3: CASSLLAGGSEQYF. The CDR3 DNA sequence: TGTGCCAGCAGCTTACTAGCGGGAGGTTCGGAGCAGTACTTC. The whole variable domain, filled in from reference TRBV7-2 and TRBJ2-7, reads GAGVSQSPSNKVTEKGKDVELRCDPISGHTALYWYRQSLGQGLEFLIYFQGNSAPDKSGLPSDRFSAERTGGSVSTLTIQRTQQEDSAVYLCASSLLAGGSEQYFGPGTRLTVT.

The CDR3: CASSLAERGQPQHF. Written as DNA, the CDR3 is TGTGCCAGCAGCTTAGCGGAAAGGGGCCAGCCCCAGCATTTT. The chain couples TRBV7-6 to TRBJ1-5, with TRBD1 as a possible D gene (5 bases). The CDR3 covers 14 residues. CDR1 and CDR2 (germline): SGHVS, FNYEAQ. Deletions cut 0 bases from V and 7 bases from J, with 10 bases between.

This clone showed up just once. The CDR3 sequence: CASSLSGGGLGGELFF. The CDR3 nucleotides are TGTGCCAGCAGTTTATCAGGGGGCGGGTTGGGCGGGGAGCTGTTTTTT. This chain uses TRBV27 with TRBJ2-2; 7 nucleotides match TRBD1. V dropped 0 bases and J dropped 7; count of bases not matched to a gene: 8. CDR1 is MNHEY and CDR2 is SMNVEV in the germline V gene (reference sequence). The CDR3 has 16 amino acids.

The chain uses TRBV21-1 and TRBJ2-1; the table's D gene call, TRBD2, was not cross checked with the DNA. TRBV21-1 is shown as a pseudogene. The CDR3 is 15 residues long. The CDR3 coding sequence is TGTGCCAGCTCTCCTCGTGGCGGGGTATACACTGAGCAGTTCTTC. Translated, it gives CASSPRGGVYTEQFF.

V is TRBV27 and J is TRBJ2-1; TRBD2 agrees at 15 bases. CDR1 and CDR2 (germline): MNHEY, SMNVEV (reference sequence). The CDR3 has 18 amino acids. The V and J ends lost 6 bases and 5 bases, in that order; junction bases with no gene match: 11. In nucleotides, the CDR3 is TGTGCCAGCAGCCGGACTAGCGGGAGGGCAACCGGAGACAATGAGCAGTTCTTC. Its translation is CASSRTSGRATGDNEQFF.

The chain combines TRBV5-6 with TRBJ2-5, with 7 bases that match TRBD2. V shed 3 bases and J 2 bases; nucleotides not matched to a gene: 7. The V gene's germline CDR1 is SGHDT and CDR2 YYEEEE. This CDR3 comprises 15 residues. The CDR3 DNA is TGTGCCAGCAGCTGGCAGGGAGGGATACAAGAGACCCAGTACTTC. It encodes CASSWQGGIQETQYF.

The chain couples TRBV21-1 to TRBJ2-1; TRBD2 is the table's D call, not checked against the DNA. TRBV21-1 represents a pseudogene. This CDR3 is 15 amino acids long. In DNA form, the CDR3 reads TGTGCCACCACTCCCGGGACTAGCGCCTACAATGAGCAGTTCTTC. It codes for CATTPGTSAYNEQFF.

The V gene is TRBV9, the J gene TRBJ2-3, with D unresolved. Looked up from germline, CDR1 is SGDLS and CDR2 is YYNGEE. The CDR3 length is 13 residues. V was trimmed by 4 bases and J by 0 bases, leaving 6 bases between them. This CDR3 is CASSLTSTDTQYF. As DNA, the CDR3 is TGTGCCAGCAGCCTTACTAGCACAGATACGCAGTATTTT.

This chain uses TRBV4-1 with TRBJ1-1; no clear D gene. Trimming cost V 1 base and J 5 bases, with 14 bases left between them. The CDR3 runs 15 residues. Germline CDR1 and CDR2: MGHRA and YSYEKL. The CDR3 here is CASSQGGAGNTEAFF. Written as DNA, the CDR3 is TGCGCCAGCAGCCAAGGGGGAGCAGGCAATACTGAAGCTTTCTTT.

This chain connects TRBV5-4 to TRBJ1-5; 8 bases fit TRBD1. CDR3 length: 16 residues. From germline, CDR1 is SGHNT and CDR2 YYREEE (reference sequence). V dropped 2 bases and J dropped 6; count of bases not matched to a gene: 10. CDR3 sequence reads: CASSFSTGGRGQPQHF. CDR3 DNA: TGTGCCAGCAGCTTCTCCACAGGGGGAAGAGGTCAGCCCCAGCATTTT. Based on the CDR3 plus reference TRBV5-4 and TRBJ1-5, the full variable domain is ETGVTQSPTHLIKTRGQQVTLRCSSQSGHNTVSWYQQALGQGPQFIFQYYREEENGRGNFPPRFSGLQFPNYSSELNVNALELDDSALYLCASSFSTGGRGQPQHFGDGTRLSIL.

V and J are TRBV4-2 and TRBJ1-4; 8 bases are a match to TRBD1. The CDR3 sequence is 17 residues long. Trimming removed 4 bases from V and 3 bases from J; junction bases left unmatched: 10. CDR1 and CDR2 from the germline V gene are LGHNA and YNFKEQ. The CDR3 here is CASSPQTGVRANEKLFF. In DNA, the CDR3 is TGTGCCAGCAGCCCACAGACAGGGGTCCGCGCTAATGAAAAACTGTTTTTT.

This chain joins TRBV13 and TRBJ2-1; 11 nucleotides agree with TRBD2. The germline V gene has CDR1 PRHDT and CDR2 FYEKMQ (reference sequence). CDR3 size: 15 residues. J lost 8 bases, V lost 0 bases, and 3 bases had no gene match. CDR3 sequence: CASSLGLAGADEQFF. CDR3 coding DNA: TGTGCCAGCAGCTTAGGACTAGCGGGAGCGGATGAGCAGTTCTTC.

This chain links TRBV7-6 with TRBJ2-3, with 8 positions matching TRBD1. J gave up 0 bases and V 5 bases, and 4 bases lay outside the gene matches. The CDR3 totals 15 residues. Germline CDR1 reads SGHVS; CDR2 reads FNYEAQ. The CDR3 sequence: CASSMTGASTDTQYF. The CDR3 DNA reads as TGTGCCAGCAGCATGACAGGGGCAAGCACAGATACGCAGTATTTT.

V usage is TRBV27 and J usage is TRBJ1-2; TRBD1 aligns across 7 bases. The V gene's germline CDR1 is MNHEY and CDR2 SMNVEV (reference sequence). V dropped 6 bases and J dropped 2; count of bases not matched to a gene: 3. This CDR3 region has 13 residues. CDR3 sequence: CASRMTGNYGYTF. CDR3 sequence (DNA): TGTGCCAGCAGGATGACAGGGAACTATGGCTACACCTTC.

This clone was detected only a few times. The chain combines TRBV6-4 with TRBJ2-3, with 10 bases that match TRBD1. This CDR3 has 15 residues. Germline CDR1 is MRHNA and CDR2 is SNTAGT. V dropped 6 bases and J dropped 2; count of bases not matched to a gene: 5. CDR3 in amino acids: CASSSGTGATDTQYF. In nucleotides, the CDR3 is TGTGCCAGCAGCTCCGGGACAGGGGCCACAGATACGCAGTATTTT.

The J gene is TRBJ2-7, the V gene TRBV6-5; 10 nucleotides line up with TRBD1. Trimming cost V 10 bases and J 2 bases; bases outside gene matches: 8. CDR1 MNHEY and CDR2 SVGAGI come from the germline V gene. CDR3 length: 14 amino acids. CDR3 DNA: TGTGCCACCCGACAGGGGGCGGGCCCCTACGAGCAGTACTTC. It encodes CATRQGAGPYEQYF.

V and J are TRBV6-5 and TRBJ2-7; 8 bases agree with TRBD1. Losses at the gene ends were 4 bases for V and 3 bases for J; bases not matched to a gene: 8. This CDR3 region has 15 residues. The V gene's germline CDR1 is MNHEY and CDR2 SVGAGI. The CDR3 loop is CASSSPTGASYEQYF. DNA for the CDR3: TGTGCCAGCAGTTCCCCGACAGGGGCGAGCTACGAGCAGTACTTC.

V is TRBV18 and J is TRBJ1-1; TRBD1 matches at 8 bases. The germline V gene has CDR1 KGHSH and CDR2 LQKENI. Trimming took 5 bases from V and 4 from J; bases not matched to a gene: 3. The length of the CDR3 is 13 residues. Here the CDR3 reads CASSSDRVTEAFF. CDR3 bases: TGTGCCAGCTCATCGGACAGGGTCACTGAAGCTTTCTTT.

The chain is built from TRBV4-1 and TRBJ2-5; maybe TRBD2 (5 bases). Trimming cost V 1 base and J 4 bases, with 10 bases left between them. The CDR3 has 14 amino acids. Germline loops: CDR1 MGHRA, CDR2 YSYEKL. CDR3 sequence: CASSQVGGPETQYF. The CDR3 bases are TGCGCCAGCAGCCAAGTCGGAGGTCCAGAGACCCAGTACTTC.

The gene calls are TRBV10-3 and TRBJ2-5; D unclear. The end of the DNA fits TRBJ2-7 better, so the J call may be wrong. CDR1 and CDR2 from the germline V gene are ENHRY and SYGVKD. The CDR3 is 13 amino acids. The CDR3 DNA reads as TGTGCCATCGGAAGTGCGGTGGCCTACGAGCAGTACTTC. Translated, it gives CAIGSAVAYEQYF.

The chain couples TRBV5-1 to TRBJ2-2, with D unclear. This CDR3 spans 15 amino acids. CDR1 and CDR2 from the germline V gene are SGHRS and YFSETQ. With 0 bases removed from V and 4 bases from J, the gap between germline ends came to 10 bases. CDR3 nucleotides: TGCGCCAGCAGCTTGGCCCAGGTCGCCACCGGGGAGCTGTTTTTT. As protein: CASSLAQVATGELFF.

This sequence joins TRBV13 and TRBJ1-2, with 7 bases aligning to TRBD1. CDR1 is PRHDT and CDR2 is FYEKMQ in the germline V gene (reference sequence). J gave up 5 bases and V 4 bases, and 10 bases lay outside the gene matches. This CDR3 is 15 amino acids long. CDR3 DNA sequence: TGTGCCAGCAGCTCGGGACAGAGAGTAGCGTATGGCTACACCTTC. Translated: CASSSGQRVAYGYTF.

The V call is TRBV4-2, the J call TRBJ2-5; tentative D call: TRBD1 (6 bases). This CDR3 comprises 15 residues. CDR1 is LGHNA, CDR2 YNFKEQ, per germline. The V end lost 6 bases, the J end lost 2 bases, and 16 bases lay between the germline ends. CDR3 amino acids: CASRSGTRLQETQYF. The CDR3 DNA reads TGTGCCAGCAGATCCGGGACACGGCTGCAAGAGACCCAGTACTTC.

The chain uses TRBV19 and TRBJ1-1, with D unclear. The CDR3 is made up of 13 amino acids. The germline V gene encodes CDR1 LNHDA and CDR2 SQIVND (reference sequence). V was cut by 5 bases and J by 7 bases, with 14 bases left in between. CDR3 protein: CASSPSRTLEAFF. Written as DNA, the CDR3 is TGTGCCAGTAGTCCCTCGAGGACTCTTGAAGCTTTCTTT.

This clone was counted between two and nine times. V usage is TRBV27 and J usage is TRBJ2-3, with a tentative D call TRBD2 (5 bases). Germline assignment: CDR1 MNHEY and CDR2 SMNVEV (reference sequence). The CDR3 sequence is 15 residues long. The V and J ends lost 7 bases and 0 bases respectively, with 14 bases between them. Written as DNA, the CDR3 is TGTGCCAGCAAAAGAGGGTTCACTAGCACAGATACGCAGTATTTT. Translation gives CASKRGFTSTDTQYF.

This chain links TRBV7-8 with TRBJ1-1; D uncertain. Looked up from germline, CDR1 is SGHVS and CDR2 is FQNEAQ. V lost 1 base to trimming and J lost 11 bases, with 17 bases between them. CDR3 length equals 14 residues. Here the CDR3 DNA reads TGTGCCAGCAGCTTAGAGGCTCGGGCCGGGGAGGCTTTCTTT. The encoded protein is CASSLEARAGEAFF. Filled out from reference TRBV7-8 and TRBJ1-1, the complete variable domain reads GAGVSQSPRYKVAKRGQDVALRCDPISGHVSLFWYQQALGQGPEFLTYFQNEAQLDKSGLPSDRFFAERPEGSVSTLKIQRTQQEDSAVYLCASSLEARAGEAFFGQGTRLTVV.

This chain uses TRBV27 with TRBJ2-2; maybe TRBD2 (5 bases). This CDR3 is 16 amino acids long. Germline lookup yields CDR1 MNHEY and CDR2 SMNVEV (reference sequence). Trimming left V 3 bases short and J 0 bases short, with 11 bases between. CDR3 sequence reads: CASSFGGLANTGELFF. The CDR3 DNA is TGTGCCAGCAGTTTCGGAGGCCTAGCGAACACCGGGGAGCTGTTTTTT.

This chain joins TRBV4-2 and TRBJ1-1; D may be TRBD1 (6 bases). The CDR3 totals 14 residues. Germline CDR1 is LGHNA and CDR2 is YNFKEQ. V dropped 1 base and J dropped 2 bases, with 8 bases sitting between them. The CDR3 is CASSQGTANTEAFF. The DNA for the CDR3 is TGTGCCAGCAGCCAAGGGACAGCTAACACTGAAGCTTTCTTT.

This clone was observed a single time. The junction differs from germline at one of its ends, possibly a read error. V is TRBV7-7 and J is TRBJ2-2; 10 bases are a match to TRBD1. Germline assignment: CDR1 SSHAT and CDR2 FNYEAQ (reference sequence). The CDR3 loop spans 15 amino acids. The CDR3 region has the DNA TGTGCTAGCAGCTCCGGGACAGGGGTTGGCGGGGAGCTGTTTTTT. It codes for CASSSGTGVGGELFF. The variable domain in full, completed from reference TRBV7-7 and TRBJ2-2, reads GAGVSQSPRYKVTKRGQDVTLRCDPISSHATLYWYQQALGQGPEFLTYFNYEAQPDKSGLPSDRFSAERPEGSISTLTIQRTEQRDSAMYRCASSSGTGVGGELFFGEGSRLTVL.